Sequencing of this TCR beta chain was carried out in a study of lymphopenia after photon versus proton radiotherapy. Broader study findings: In patients who died, overall survival fell as post-nadir TCR diversity dropped more.

This table comes from immunoSEQ multiplex PCR, and its TCRdb copy is limited to in-frame clones, with some not included. The sample includes 35,000 to 40,000 clones, about 84% of them seen just once. V was trimmed by 3 bases and J by 3 bases, leaving 14 bases between them. CDR3 length equals 15 residues. Germline assignment: CDR1 SEHNR and CDR2 FQNEAQ (reference sequence). In this sample, this clone turned up a few times. The antigen is undetermined. The chain is built from TRBV7-9 and TRBJ1-1; a possible D gene is TRBD1 (5 bases). The sequence was collected from a man aged 45 to 65 with gastric cancer. The source was peripheral blood, collected from a patient treated with photon-based radiotherapy. The CDR3 DNA follows: TGTGCCAGCAGCTTTACCCGGGGCGGCGACACTGAAGCTTTCTTT. This codes for CASSFTRGGDTEAFF.